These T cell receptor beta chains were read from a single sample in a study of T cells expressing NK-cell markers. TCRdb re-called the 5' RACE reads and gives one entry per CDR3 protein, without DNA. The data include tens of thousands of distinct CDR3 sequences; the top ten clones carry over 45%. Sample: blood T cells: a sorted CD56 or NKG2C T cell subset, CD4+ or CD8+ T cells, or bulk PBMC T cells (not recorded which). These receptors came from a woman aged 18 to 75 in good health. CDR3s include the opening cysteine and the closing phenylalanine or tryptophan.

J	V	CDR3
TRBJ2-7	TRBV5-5	CASSLDNYEQYF
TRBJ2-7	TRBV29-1	CSVEGGTGYEQYF
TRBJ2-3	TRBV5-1	CASSLGTGARTDTQYF
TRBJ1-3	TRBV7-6	CASSQDTSSGNTIYF
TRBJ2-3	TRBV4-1	CASSTTSGLASRDTQYF
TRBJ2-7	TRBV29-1	CSVDYQGEQYF
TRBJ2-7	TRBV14	CASSQIGQPAYEQYF
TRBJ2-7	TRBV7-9	CASSSPLGGGYHEQYF
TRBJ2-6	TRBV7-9	CASSLGAGANVLTF
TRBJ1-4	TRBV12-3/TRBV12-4	CASSLSGTGGEKLFF
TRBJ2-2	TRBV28	CASSPRVLAGAVGTGELFF
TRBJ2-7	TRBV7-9	CASRKGVRDEQYF
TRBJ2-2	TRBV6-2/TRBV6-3	CASTRASNTGELFF
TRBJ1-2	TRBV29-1	CSVEDEVGRGFNYGYTF
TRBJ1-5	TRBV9	CASSVSGAGGQPQHF
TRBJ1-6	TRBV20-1	CSARPSRQGDHSPLHF
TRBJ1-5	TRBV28	CASSLDRGNQPQHF
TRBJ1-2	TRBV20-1	CSAPTGDLYGYTF
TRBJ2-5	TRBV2	CAIGLAGDETQYF
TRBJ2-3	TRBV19	CASSPSGSGTDTQYF